This passage covers 18 T cell receptor beta chains from one sample sequenced in a study of T-cell memory formation after mild COVID-19. TCRdb reprocessed the 5' RACE reads via MiXCR and lists one record per CDR3 protein. The sample shows about 430,000 distinct CDR3 sequences, less than 25% of them seen only once. Sequencing was carried out using PBMCs or a T cell subset sorted from them (not recorded which). The receptors here all came from an adult woman who had mild COVID-19 (a few samples of this study predate the infection). Cell type and time point are not known.

The table lists this clonotype with a few counts. V and J are TRBV7-2 and TRBJ1-6; D is unclear. V was trimmed by 0 bases and J by 9 bases, leaving 15 bases between them. Germline V gene sequence: CDR1 SGHTA, CDR2 FQGNSA. CDR3 size: 16 residues. CDR3 protein: CASSLAVGVRGSPLHF. CDR3 coding DNA: TGTGCCAGCAGCTTAGCGGTGGGCGTTCGAGGTTCACCCCTCCACTTT.

V and J are TRBV7-6 and TRBJ2-1, with 8 bases lining up with TRBD2. Germline V gene lookup returns CDR1 SGHVS and CDR2 FNYEAQ. After removal of 1 base from V and 3 bases from J, the junction contained 5 bases not matched to a gene. The CDR3 runs 16 residues. The CDR3 is CASSLVAGTSYNEQFF. The CDR3 DNA sequence: TGTGCCAGCAGCTTAGTAGCGGGGACGAGCTACAATGAGCAGTTCTTC.

This clonotype appeared a few times. The V call is TRBV18, the J call TRBJ1-2; no firm D call. V gave up 2 bases and J gave up 8 bases, with 15 bases separating them. This CDR3 has 14 amino acids. Germline assignment: CDR1 KGHSH and CDR2 LQKENI. The CDR3 DNA sequence: TGTGCCAGCTCACCATTAGAAGTCGGAAGCGGCTACACCTTC. This translates into CASSPLEVGSGYTF.

This chain connects TRBV2 to TRBJ1-5; D call uncertain. CDR1 and CDR2 from the germline V gene are SNHLY and FYNNEI. V was pared by 4 bases and J by 4 bases, with 20 bases between. CDR3 size: 17 residues. Here the CDR3 reads CASSVESELVRNQPQHF. DNA for the CDR3: TGTGCCAGCAGTGTTGAATCGGAGTTGGTCCGAAATCAGCCCCAGCATTTT.

This chain uses TRBV2 with TRBJ2-1; D unclear. CDR3 length: 12 amino acids. V lost 7 bases and J lost 9, with 13 bases in between. The germline CDR1 and CDR2 sequences are SNHLY and FYNNEI. This chain's CDR3 is CASTPGPLEQFF. CDR3 bases: TGTGCCAGCACCCCGGGCCCACTTGAGCAGTTCTTC.

This clonotype came up a few times. The chain has TRBV24-1 and TRBJ2-5; D may be TRBD2 (6 bases). The V gene lost 6 bases and the J gene lost 1 base, with 20 bases spanning the gap. The CDR3 spans 17 residues. Germline V CDR1 and CDR2: KGHDR, SFDVKD. The CDR3 is CATSSGSAVGAQETQYF. DNA for the CDR3: TGTGCCACCAGTAGCGGGTCGGCAGTTGGGGCCCAAGAGACCCAGTACTTC.

The rearrangement uses TRBV4-3 and TRBJ2-7; D is possibly TRBD2 (5 bases). V dropped 4 bases and J dropped 2 bases, with 18 bases sitting between them. Per the germline V gene, CDR1 is LGHNA and CDR2 is YSLEER. The CDR3 is 16 residues long. This CDR3 is CASSPELDPGAYEQYF. The CDR3 DNA is TGCGCCAGCAGCCCGGAGCTTGACCCCGGGGCCTACGAGCAGTACTTC.

This clonotype appeared a single time. The V gene is TRBV9, the J gene TRBJ1-1; 8 nucleotides align to TRBD1. This CDR3 spans 16 amino acids. Germline assignment: CDR1 SGDLS and CDR2 YYNGEE. The V segment lost 0 bases and the J segment 0 bases; nucleotides outside the gene matches: 4. This CDR3 is CASSVGGTGMNTEAFF. The DNA for the CDR3 is TGTGCCAGCAGCGTAGGTGGGACAGGCATGAACACTGAAGCTTTCTTT.

The rearrangement links TRBV29-1 to TRBJ1-2; 9 positions agree with TRBD1. The CDR3 runs 13 residues. Losses at the gene ends were 4 bases for V and 8 bases for J; bases not matched to a gene: 8. The V gene's germline CDR1 is SQVTM and CDR2 ANQGSEA. As DNA, the CDR3 is TGCAGCGTTGGGGACAGGGTGGACCCCGGCTACACCTTC. Its protein is CSVGDRVDPGYTF.

This chain connects TRBV29-1 to TRBJ1-5; possibly TRBD1 for D (5 bases). Germline CDR1 reads SQVTM; CDR2 reads ANQGSEA. V lost 6 bases and J lost 1, with 10 bases in between. CDR3 length: 13 residues. The CDR3, as DNA: TGCAGCGTAGTGTGGGGGAGCAATCAGCCCCAGCATTTT. Translating gives CSVVWGSNQPQHF. Together with reference TRBV29-1 and TRBJ1-5, the CDR3 gives the full variable domain: SAVISQKPSRDICQRGTSLTIQCQVDSQVTMMFWYRQQPGQSLTLIATANQGSEATYESGFVIDKFPISRPNLTFSTLTVSNMSPEDSSIYLCSVVWGSNQPQHFGDGTRLSIL.

There are a few counts of this clonotype. The rearrangement uses TRBV5-1 and TRBJ2-7, with 10 bases lining up with TRBD2. This CDR3 has 15 amino acids. Germline V CDR1 and CDR2: SGHRS, YFSETQ. Losses at the gene ends were 2 bases for V and 0 bases for J; bases not matched to a gene: 2. In DNA form, the CDR3 reads TGCGCCAGCAGCTTCGGGACTAGCGACTCCTACGAGCAGTACTTC. It translates to CASSFGTSDSYEQYF.

The J gene is TRBJ2-3, the V gene TRBV3-1, with 9 bases fitting TRBD2. V dropped 3 bases and J dropped 1; count of bases not matched to a gene: 5. Germline CDR1 is LGHDT and CDR2 is YNNKEL (reference sequence). The CDR3 has 16 residues. The CDR3 region is CASSHFRGGGTDTQYF. In DNA, the CDR3 is TGTGCCAGCAGCCATTTTCGCGGGGGGGGCACAGATACGCAGTATTTT.

This clonotype was seen a handful of times. The chain uses TRBV29-1 and TRBJ2-3, with unresolved D. The CDR3 extends over 12 amino acids. V shed 6 bases and J shed 4 bases, with 11 bases lying between them. CDR1 and CDR2 from the germline V gene are SQVTM and ANQGSEA. The CDR3 loop reads CSVKDAADTQYF. CDR3 in DNA: TGCAGCGTGAAGGATGCGGCAGATACGCAGTATTTT.

The chain carries TRBV3-1 and TRBJ1-1; D uncertain. The CDR3 loop spans 13 amino acids. V was clipped by 2 bases and J by 2 bases, with 6 bases between them. Germline CDR1 LGHDT, CDR2 YNNKEL (reference sequence). The CDR3 bases are TGTGCCAGCAGCCAAATAACCAACACTGAAGCTTTCTTT. It specifies CASSQITNTEAFF.

This clonotype was found a few times. The chain is built from TRBV7-9 and TRBJ2-2; 8 nucleotides match TRBD2. Trimming removed 2 bases from V and 4 bases from J; junction bases left unmatched: 12. The CDR3 is 18 residues long. Germline assignment: CDR1 SEHNR and CDR2 FQNEAQ (reference sequence). The CDR3 reads CASSLWLAGGVGTGELFF. The DNA for the CDR3 is TGTGCCAGCAGCTTATGGCTAGCGGGTGGAGTCGGCACCGGGGAGCTGTTTTTT.

The sample holds a few counts of this clonotype. This chain joins TRBV5-6 and TRBJ2-5, with 8 bases identical to TRBD2. V gave up 2 bases and J gave up 1 base; unmatched junction bases: 10. The CDR3 covers 17 residues. Germline V gives CDR1 SGHDT, CDR2 YYEEEE. Here the CDR3 reads CASSLLGAGATQETQYF. The CDR3 region has the DNA TGTGCCAGCAGCTTATTGGGAGCGGGGGCTACCCAAGAGACCCAGTACTTC. Full variable domain (rest looked up from reference TRBV5-6 and TRBJ2-5): DAGVTQSPTHLIKTRGQQVTLRCSPKSGHDTVSWYQQALGQGPQFIFQYYEEEERQRGNFPDRFSGHQFPNYSSELNVNALLLGDSALYLCASSLLGAGATQETQYFGPGTRLLVL.

The genes are TRBV3-1 and TRBJ2-5, with 9 bases matching TRBD2. J gave up 5 bases and V 5 bases, and 12 bases lay outside the gene matches. Per germline, CDR1 LGHDT and CDR2 YNNKEL (reference sequence). The CDR3 totals 16 residues. CDR3 protein: CASSMTSGTRLETQYF. In DNA, the CDR3 is TGTGCCAGCAGCATGACTAGCGGCACTAGACTTGAGACCCAGTACTTC.

CDR3 nucleotides: TGTGCCAGCAGCTTGAATTTCGTGAACACTGAAGCTTTCTTT. This gives the protein CASSLNFVNTEAFF. The chain has TRBV5-5 and TRBJ1-1; no reliable D call. The CDR3 is 14 amino acids. Germline V gene data show CDR1 as SGHKS and CDR2 as YYEKEE (reference sequence). V dropped 1 base and J dropped 0 bases, with 7 bases sitting between them. Variable domain in full (rest from reference TRBV5-5 and TRBJ1-1): DAGVTQSPTHLIKTRGQQVTLRCSPISGHKSVSWYQQVLGQGPQFIFQYYEKEERGRGNFPDRFSARQFPNYSSELNVNALLLGDSALYLCASSLNFVNTEAFFGQGTRLTVV.